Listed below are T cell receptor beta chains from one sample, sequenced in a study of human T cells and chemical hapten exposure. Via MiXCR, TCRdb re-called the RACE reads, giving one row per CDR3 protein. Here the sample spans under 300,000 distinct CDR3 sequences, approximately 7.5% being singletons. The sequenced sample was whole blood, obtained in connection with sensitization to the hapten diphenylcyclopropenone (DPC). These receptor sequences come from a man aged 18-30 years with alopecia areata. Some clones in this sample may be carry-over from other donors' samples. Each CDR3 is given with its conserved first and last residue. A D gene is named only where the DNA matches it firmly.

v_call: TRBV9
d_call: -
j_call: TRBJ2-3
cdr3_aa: CASSVGRGAQTDTQYF

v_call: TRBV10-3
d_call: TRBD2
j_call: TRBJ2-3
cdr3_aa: CAISVVAGGADTQYF

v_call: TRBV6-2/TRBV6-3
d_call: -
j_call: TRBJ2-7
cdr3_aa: CASSYLSSYEQYF

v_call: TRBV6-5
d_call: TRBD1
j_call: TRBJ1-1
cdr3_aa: CASYLETGFNTEAFF

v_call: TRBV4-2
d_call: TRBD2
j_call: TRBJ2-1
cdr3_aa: CASSQVPLAGLYNEQFF

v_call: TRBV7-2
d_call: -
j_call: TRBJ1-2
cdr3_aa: CASSLATAVPRGYTF

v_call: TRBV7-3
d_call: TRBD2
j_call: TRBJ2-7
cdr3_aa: CASSLTGTSGEAYEQYF

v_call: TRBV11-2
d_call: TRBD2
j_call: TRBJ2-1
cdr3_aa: CASTVSGGIYNEQFF

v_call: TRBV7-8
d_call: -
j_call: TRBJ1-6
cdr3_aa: CASSPHSGGPYNSPLHF

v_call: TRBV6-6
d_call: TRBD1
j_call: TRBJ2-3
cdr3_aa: CASSYSFGQGTDTQYF

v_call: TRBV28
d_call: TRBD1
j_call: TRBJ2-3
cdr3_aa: CASSLPAGGFSDTQYF

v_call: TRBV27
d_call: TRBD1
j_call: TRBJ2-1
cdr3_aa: CASSFGNRGYNEQFF

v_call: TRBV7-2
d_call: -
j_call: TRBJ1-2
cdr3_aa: CASRGDTNYGYTF

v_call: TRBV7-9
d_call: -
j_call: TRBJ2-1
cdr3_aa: CASSPRGRKGDYNEQFF

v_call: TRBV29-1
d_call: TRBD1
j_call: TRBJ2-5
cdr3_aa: CSVDDRVETQYF

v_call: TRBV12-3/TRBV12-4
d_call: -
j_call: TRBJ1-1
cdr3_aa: CASTRETEAFF

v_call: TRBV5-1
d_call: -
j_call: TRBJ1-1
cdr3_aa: CASSFRGPGFAEAFF

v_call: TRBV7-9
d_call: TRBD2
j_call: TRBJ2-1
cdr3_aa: CASSLAGLAGHNEQFF

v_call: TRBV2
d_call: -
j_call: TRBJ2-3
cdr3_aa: CASSVREGRDPITDTQYF

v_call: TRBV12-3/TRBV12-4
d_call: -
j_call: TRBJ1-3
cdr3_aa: CASSPVGGSGNTIYF

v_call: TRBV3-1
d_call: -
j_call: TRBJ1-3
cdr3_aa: CASSHNSGNTIYF

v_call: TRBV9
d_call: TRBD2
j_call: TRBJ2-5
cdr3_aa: CASSVEASGPQETQYF

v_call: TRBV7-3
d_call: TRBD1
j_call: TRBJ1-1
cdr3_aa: CASSLTPDRGPNTEAFF

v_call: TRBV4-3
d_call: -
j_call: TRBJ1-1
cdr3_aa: CASSQATQSSLMNTEAFF

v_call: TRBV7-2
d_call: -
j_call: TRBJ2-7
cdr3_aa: CASSLRVDRTYEQYF

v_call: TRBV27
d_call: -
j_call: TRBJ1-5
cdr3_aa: CASSFVRGAGGNQPQHF

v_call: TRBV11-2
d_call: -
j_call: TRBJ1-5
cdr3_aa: CASSPGQSQPQHF